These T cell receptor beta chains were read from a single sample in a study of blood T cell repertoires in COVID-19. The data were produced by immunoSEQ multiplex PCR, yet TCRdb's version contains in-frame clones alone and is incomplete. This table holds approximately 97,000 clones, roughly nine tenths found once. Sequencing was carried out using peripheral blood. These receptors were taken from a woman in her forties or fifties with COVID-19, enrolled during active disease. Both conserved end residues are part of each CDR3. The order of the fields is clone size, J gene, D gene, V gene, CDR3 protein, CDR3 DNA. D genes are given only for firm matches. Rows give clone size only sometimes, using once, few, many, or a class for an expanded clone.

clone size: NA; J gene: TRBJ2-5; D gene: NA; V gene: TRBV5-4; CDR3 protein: CASSFAGTLGAQYF; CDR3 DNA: TGTGCCAGCAGCTTTGCGGGGACCCTCGGGGCCCAGTACTTC
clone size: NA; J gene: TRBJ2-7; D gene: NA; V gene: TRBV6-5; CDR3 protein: CASSYDLDRSSYEQYF; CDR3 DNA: TGTGCCAGCAGTTACGACCTAGACAGGAGCTCCTACGAGCAGTACTTC
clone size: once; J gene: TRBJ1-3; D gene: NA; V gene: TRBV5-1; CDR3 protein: CASSLYGGPSSGNTIYF; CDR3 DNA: TGCGCCAGCAGCTTGTATGGAGGGCCTAGCTCTGGAAACACCATATATTTT
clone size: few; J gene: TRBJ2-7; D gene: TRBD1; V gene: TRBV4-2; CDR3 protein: CASSLGQGAAYEQYF; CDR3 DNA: TGTGCCAGCAGCCTAGGACAGGGGGCGGCCTACGAGCAGTACTTC
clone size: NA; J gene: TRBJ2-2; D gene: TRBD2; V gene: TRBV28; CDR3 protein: CASSFGGDNTGELFF; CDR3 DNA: TGTGCCAGCAGTTTCGGGGGGGACAACACCGGGGAGCTGTTTTTT
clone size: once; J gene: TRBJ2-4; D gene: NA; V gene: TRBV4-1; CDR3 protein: CASSQESGSSIQYF; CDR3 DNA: TGCGCCAGCAGCCAAGAAAGTGGGAGTAGCATTCAGTACTTC
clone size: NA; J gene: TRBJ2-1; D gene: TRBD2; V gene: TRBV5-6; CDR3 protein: CASSVLAGGDEQFF; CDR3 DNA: TGTGCCAGCAGCGTACTAGCGGGGGGTGATGAGCAGTTCTTC
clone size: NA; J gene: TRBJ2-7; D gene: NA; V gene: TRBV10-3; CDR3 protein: CAISEMSSGEQYF; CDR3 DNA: TGTGCCATCAGTGAGATGTCCTCGGGAGAGCAGTACTTC
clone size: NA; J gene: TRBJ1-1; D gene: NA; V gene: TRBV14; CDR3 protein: CASSRSQPAGLRTEAFF; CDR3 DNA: TGTGCCAGCAGCCGATCACAGCCGGCAGGGCTTAGGACTGAAGCTTTCTTT
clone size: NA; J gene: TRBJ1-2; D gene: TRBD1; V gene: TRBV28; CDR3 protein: CASKFSGGYGYTF; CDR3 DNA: TGTGCCAGCAAGTTTTCAGGGGGCTATGGCTACACCTTC
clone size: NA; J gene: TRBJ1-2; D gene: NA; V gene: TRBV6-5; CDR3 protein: CASTHRPGHFGYTF; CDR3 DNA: TGTGCCAGCACTCATCGACCGGGTCACTTTGGCTACACCTTC
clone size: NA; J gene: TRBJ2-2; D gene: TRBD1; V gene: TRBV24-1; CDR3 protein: CATSSGTANTGELFF; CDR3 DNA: TGTGCCACCAGCTCCGGGACAGCGAACACCGGGGAGCTGTTTTTT
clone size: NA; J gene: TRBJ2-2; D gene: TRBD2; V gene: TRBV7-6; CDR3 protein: CASSSLGTSGGAGGTGELFF; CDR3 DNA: TGTGCCAGCAGCTCCCTCGGGACTAGCGGGGGGGCCGGAGGAACCGGGGAGCTGTTTTTT
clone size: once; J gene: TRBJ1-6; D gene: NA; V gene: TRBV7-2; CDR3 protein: CASSPIPTERNSPLHF; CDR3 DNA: TGTGCCAGCAGCCCCATCCCTACAGAGAGAAATTCACCCCTCCACTTT
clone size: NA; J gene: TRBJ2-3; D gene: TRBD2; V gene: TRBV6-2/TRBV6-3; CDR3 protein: CASSYWGLADTDTQYF; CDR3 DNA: TGTGCCAGCAGTTACTGGGGACTAGCGGACACAGATACGCAGTATTTT
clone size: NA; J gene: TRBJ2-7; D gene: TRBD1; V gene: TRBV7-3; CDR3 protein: CASSLGQGRAYEQYF; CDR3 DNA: TGTGCCAGCAGCCTCGGACAGGGAAGGGCCTACGAGCAGTACTTC
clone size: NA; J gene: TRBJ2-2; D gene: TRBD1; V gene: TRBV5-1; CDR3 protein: CASGDPGQITGELFF; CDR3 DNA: TGCGCCAGCGGGGATCCGGGACAGATCACCGGGGAGCTGTTTTTT
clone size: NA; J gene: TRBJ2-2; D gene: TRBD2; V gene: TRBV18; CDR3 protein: CASSWGRNSRGLASNTGELFF; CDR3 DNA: TGTGCCAGCTCGTGGGGGCGCAACTCCCGGGGACTAGCCAGCAACACCGGGGAGCTGTTTTTT
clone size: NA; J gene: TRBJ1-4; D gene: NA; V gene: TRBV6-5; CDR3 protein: CASSGLINEKLFF; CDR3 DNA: TGTGCCAGCAGCGGACTGATTAATGAAAAACTGTTTTTT
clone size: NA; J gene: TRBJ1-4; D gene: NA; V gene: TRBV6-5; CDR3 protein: CASSPFREKLFF; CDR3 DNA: TGTGCCAGCAGTCCCTTTCGGGAAAAACTGTTTTTT
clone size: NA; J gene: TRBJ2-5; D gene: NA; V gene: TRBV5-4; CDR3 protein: CASSLAGLETQYF; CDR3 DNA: TGTGCCAGCAGCTTGGCCGGTCTAGAGACCCAGTACTTC
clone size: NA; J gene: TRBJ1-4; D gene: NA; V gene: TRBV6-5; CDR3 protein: CATPGVRGGKLFF; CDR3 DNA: TGTGCCACCCCGGGGGTGCGGGGCGGAAAACTGTTTTTT
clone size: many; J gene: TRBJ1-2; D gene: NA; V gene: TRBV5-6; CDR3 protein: CASSLAQGINYGYTF; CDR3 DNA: TGTGCCAGCAGCTTGGCCCAGGGGATTAACTATGGCTACACCTTC
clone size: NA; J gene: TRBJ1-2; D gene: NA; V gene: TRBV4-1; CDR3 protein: CASSQGAGWDGYTF; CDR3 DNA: TGCGCCAGCAGCCAAGGAGCAGGGTGGGATGGCTACACCTTC
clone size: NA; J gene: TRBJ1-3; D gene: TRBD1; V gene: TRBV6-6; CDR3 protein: CASSYLGTGSNTIYF; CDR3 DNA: TGTGCCAGCAGTTACTTGGGGACAGGTTCAAACACCATATATTTT
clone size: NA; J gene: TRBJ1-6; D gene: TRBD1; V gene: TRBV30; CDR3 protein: CAWSALRDSNSPLHF; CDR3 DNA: TGTGCCTGGAGTGCCTTACGGGACAGTAATTCACCCCTCCACTTT
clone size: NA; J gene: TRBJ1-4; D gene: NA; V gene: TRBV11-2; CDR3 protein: CASSLAGLGGNEKLFF; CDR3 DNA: TGTGCCAGCAGCTTAGCCGGGTTGGGAGGTAATGAAAAACTGTTTTTT
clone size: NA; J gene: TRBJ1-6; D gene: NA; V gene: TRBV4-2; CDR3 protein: CASSQDGGLINSPLHF; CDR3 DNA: TGTGCCAGCAGCCAAGATGGGGGACTAATCAATTCACCCCTCCACTTT
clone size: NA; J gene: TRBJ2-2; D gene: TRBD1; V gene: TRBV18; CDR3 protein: CASSPPVDRGPVGELFF; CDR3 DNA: TGTGCCAGCTCACCACCGGTTGACAGGGGGCCGGTCGGGGAGCTGTTTTTT
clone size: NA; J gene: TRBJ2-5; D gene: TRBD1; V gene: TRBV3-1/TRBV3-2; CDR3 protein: CASSQGTGWETQYF; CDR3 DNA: TGTGCCAGCAGCCAAGGGACAGGGTGGGAGACCCAGTACTTC
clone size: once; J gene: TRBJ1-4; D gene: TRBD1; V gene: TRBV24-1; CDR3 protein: CATSDLEQGAANEKLFF; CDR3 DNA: TGTGCCACCAGTGATTTGGAACAGGGGGCTGCTAATGAAAAACTGTTTTTT
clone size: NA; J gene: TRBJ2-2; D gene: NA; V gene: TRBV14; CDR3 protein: CASSQAGIDTGELFF; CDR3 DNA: TGTGCCAGCAGCCAAGCGGGTATAGACACCGGGGAGCTGTTTTTT
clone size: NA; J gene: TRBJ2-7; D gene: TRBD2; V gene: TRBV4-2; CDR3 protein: CASSQGIGRGKFYEQYF; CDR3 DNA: TGTGCCAGCAGCCAAGGGATCGGGCGGGGGAAATTCTACGAGCAGTACTTC
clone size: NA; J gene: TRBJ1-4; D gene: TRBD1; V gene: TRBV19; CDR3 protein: CASSEGTGVEKLFF; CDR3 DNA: TGTGCCAGTAGTGAGGGGACAGGGGTTGAAAAACTGTTTTTT
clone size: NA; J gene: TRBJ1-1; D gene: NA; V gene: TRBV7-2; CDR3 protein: CASSIQVNTEAFF; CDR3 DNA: TGTGCCAGCAGCATCCAGGTGAACACTGAAGCTTTCTTT
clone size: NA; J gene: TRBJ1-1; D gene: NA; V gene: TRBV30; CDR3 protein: CAWSVLTGSNTEAFF; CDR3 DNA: TGTGCCTGGAGTGTACTTACGGGGTCGAACACTGAAGCTTTCTTT
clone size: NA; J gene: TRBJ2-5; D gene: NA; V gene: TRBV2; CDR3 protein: CASRDNQETQYF; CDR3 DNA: TGTGCCAGCAGGGACAACCAAGAGACCCAGTACTTC
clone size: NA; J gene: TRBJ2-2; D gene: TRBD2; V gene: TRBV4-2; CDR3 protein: CASSPISGVNTGELFF; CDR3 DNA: TGTGCCAGCAGCCCAATTAGCGGGGTGAACACCGGGGAGCTGTTTTTT
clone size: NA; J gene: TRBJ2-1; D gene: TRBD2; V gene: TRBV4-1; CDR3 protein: CASSQAGSGGAHNEQFF; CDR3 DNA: TGCGCCAGCAGCCAAGCGGGTAGCGGGGGGGCCCACAATGAGCAGTTCTTC
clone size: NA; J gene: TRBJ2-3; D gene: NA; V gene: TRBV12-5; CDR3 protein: CASAPRLDFTDTQYF; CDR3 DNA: TGTGCTAGTGCCCCGAGGCTGGATTTCACAGATACGCAGTATTTT
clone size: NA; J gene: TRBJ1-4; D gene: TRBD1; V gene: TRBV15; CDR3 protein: CATSRKRQGGEKLFF; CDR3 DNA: TGTGCCACCAGCAGAAAGAGACAGGGAGGTGAAAAACTGTTTTTT
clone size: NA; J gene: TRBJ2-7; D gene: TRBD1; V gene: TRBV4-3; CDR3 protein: CASSQIRDRASEQYF; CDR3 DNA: TGCGCCAGCAGCCAGATCCGGGACAGGGCCTCCGAGCAGTACTTC
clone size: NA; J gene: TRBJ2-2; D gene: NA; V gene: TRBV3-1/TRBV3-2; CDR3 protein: CASSQPPTGELFF; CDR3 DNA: TGTGCCAGCAGCCAACCCCCTACCGGGGAGCTGTTTTTT
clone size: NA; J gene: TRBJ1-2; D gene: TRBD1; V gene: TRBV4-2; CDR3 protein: CASSQDGTGSGYGYTF; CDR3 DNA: TGTGCCAGCAGCCAAGATGGGACAGGATCGGGCTATGGCTACACCTTC
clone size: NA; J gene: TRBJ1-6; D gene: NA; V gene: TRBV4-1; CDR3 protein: CASSQGESSNSPLHF; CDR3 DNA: TGCGCCAGCAGCCAAGGGGAGTCCTCCAATTCACCCCTCCACTTT
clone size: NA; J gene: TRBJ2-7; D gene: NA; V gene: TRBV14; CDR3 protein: CASSQDPGNYEQYF; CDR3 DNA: TGTGCCAGCAGCCAAGATCCAGGGAACTACGAGCAGTACTTC